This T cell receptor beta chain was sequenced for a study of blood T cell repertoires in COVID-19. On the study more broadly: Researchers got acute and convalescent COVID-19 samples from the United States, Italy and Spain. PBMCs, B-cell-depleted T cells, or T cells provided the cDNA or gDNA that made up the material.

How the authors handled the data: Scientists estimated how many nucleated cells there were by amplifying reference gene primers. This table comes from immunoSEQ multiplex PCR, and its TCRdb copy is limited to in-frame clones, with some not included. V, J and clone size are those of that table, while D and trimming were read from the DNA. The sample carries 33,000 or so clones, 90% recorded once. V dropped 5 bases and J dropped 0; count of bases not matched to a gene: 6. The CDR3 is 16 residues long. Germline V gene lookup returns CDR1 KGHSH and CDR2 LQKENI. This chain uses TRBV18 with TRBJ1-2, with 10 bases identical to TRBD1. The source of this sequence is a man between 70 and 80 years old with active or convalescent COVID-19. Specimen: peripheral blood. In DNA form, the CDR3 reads TGTGCCAGCTCATCCGGGACAGGGGCACCTAACTATGGCTACACCTTC. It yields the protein CASSSGTGAPNYGYTF.